The rows below give T cell receptor beta chains drawn from one sample of a study of T cell responses to AZD1222 COVID-19 vaccine. Measured with immunoSEQ multiplex PCR; TCRdb has only the in-frame clones, and not every one. The sample has about 94,000 clones, 88% seen once. Sequencing was performed on peripheral blood, taken 28 days after the second AZD1222 dose. The source is an adult who received the AZD1222 COVID-19 vaccine. Each CDR3 is given with its conserved first and last residue. D genes are given only for firm matches. Clone sizes are given selectively: once, few, many, or a class where the clone is expanded.

D	V	J	size	DNA	CDR3
.	TRBV11-2	TRBJ1-2	once	TGTGCCAGCAGCGTCGGCCAGACATATGGCTACACCTTC	CASSVGQTYGYTF
.	TRBV7-2	TRBJ1-5	.	TGTGCCAGCAGCTTAAAAAGCCGTGAGCAGCCCCAGCATTTT	CASSLKSREQPQHF
TRBD1	TRBV28	TRBJ1-5	.	TGTGCCAGCAGACCGACAACAGGGGCGGCGGGTAATCAGCCCCAGCATTTT	CASRPTTGAAGNQPQHF
.	TRBV4-2	TRBJ1-5	.	TGTGCCAGCAGCCAAGATTTTGGTGGCGGTCAGCCCCAGCATTTT	CASSQDFGGGQPQHF
.	TRBV7-2	TRBJ2-6	.	TGTGCCAGCAGCCCCCGGGTCGGCTCTGGGGCCAACGTCCTGACTTTC	CASSPRVGSGANVLTF
.	TRBV7-8	TRBJ2-2	.	TGTGCCAGCAGCCCGGGGACCGGGGAGCTGTTTTTT	CASSPGTGELFF
.	TRBV5-1	TRBJ2-2	.	TGCGCCAGCAGCTTGGACGGGTCCCAACCCGGGGAGCTGTTTTTT	CASSLDGSQPGELFF
TRBD2	TRBV28	TRBJ2-6	.	TGTGCCAGCAGTTTACTAGCGGGCTCTGGGGCCAACGTCCTGACTTTC	CASSLLAGSGANVLTF
TRBD2	TRBV4-1	TRBJ2-3	.	TGCGCCAGCAGCCAAGGTCTAGCGGGGAGCACAGATACGCAGTATTTT	CASSQGLAGSTDTQYF
TRBD1	TRBV28	TRBJ1-1	.	TGTGCCAGCAGTTTATACAGGGGGGGTGAAGCTTTCTTT	CASSLYRGGEAFF
TRBD1	TRBV5-6	TRBJ2-5	once	TGTGCCAGCAGCACCGGGACAGGGGAAACCCAGTACTTC	CASSTGTGETQYF
.	TRBV9	TRBJ2-1	.	TGTGCCAGCGGACGGAGCTCCTACAATGAGCAGTTCTTC	CASGRSSYNEQFF
TRBD1	TRBV7-2	TRBJ2-5	once	TGTGCCAGCAGCTTAAGCCCGGGGACAGCCCAAGAGACCCAGTACTTC	CASSLSPGTAQETQYF
TRBD2	TRBV7-8	TRBJ2-1	.	TGTGCCAGCAGCTTAGCCTTCGCTACTAGCGGGGACTACAATGAGCAGTTCTTC	CASSLAFATSGDYNEQFF
.	TRBV9	TRBJ1-1	.	TGTGCCAGCAGCCCCCCGGGGCAGGGCACTGAAGCTTTCTTT	CASSPPGQGTEAFF
.	TRBV27	TRBJ2-1	few	TGTGCCACCGCCCTCTGGACTTCAGGTCAGAGCTCCTACAATGAGCAGTTCTTC	CATALWTSGQSSYNEQFF
TRBD1	TRBV15	TRBJ2-5	.	TGTGCCACCAGCAGAGACCAGCCCGGGACAGGGCAAGAGACCCAGTACTTC	CATSRDQPGTGQETQYF
.	TRBV9	TRBJ2-2	.	TGTGCCAGCAGCACCCGCCCGGGACGGAAGGCCGGGGAGCTGTTTTTT	CASSTRPGRKAGELFF
TRBD1	TRBV11-3	TRBJ2-1	.	TGTGCCAGCAGCCAAAGGGCAACAGGGGGTTCCTACAATGAGCAGTTCTTC	CASSQRATGGSYNEQFF
TRBD1	TRBV29-1	TRBJ2-2	.	TGCAGCTTCGCGGGGGACAGGGGGATCGGGGAGCTGTTTTTT	CSFAGDRGIGELFF
.	TRBV6-5	TRBJ2-5	.	TGTGCCAGCAGTACCGGGTCTCAAGAGACCCAGTACTTC	CASSTGSQETQYF
.	TRBV2	TRBJ2-1	.	TGTGCCAGCAGTGAGGTAAGCTCCTACAATGAGCAGTTCTTC	CASSEVSSYNEQFF
.	TRBV4-3	TRBJ1-6	once	TGCGCCAGCAGCCAAGGGGTAGAGGTGCGATCACCCCTCCACTTT	CASSQGVEVRSPLHF
.	TRBV30	TRBJ2-3	.	TGTGCCTGGAATGGGGTCACCCCAAGCACAGATACGCAGTATTTT	CAWNGVTPSTDTQYF
TRBD1	TRBV15	TRBJ2-3	.	TGTGCCACCGGGCCCGGACAGGGGAGCACAGATACGCAGTATTTT	CATGPGQGSTDTQYF
.	TRBV7-9	TRBJ2-7	few	TGTGCCAGCAGCGGCGACTCCTACGAGCAGTACTTC	CASSGDSYEQYF
.	TRBV19	TRBJ2-5	.	TGTGCCAGTAGTATATCGGGCCAAGAGACCCAGTACTTC	CASSISGQETQYF
TRBD1	TRBV7-3	TRBJ1-1	.	TGTGCCAGCCGCTCGGGACAGGCGGGCACTGAAGCTTTCTTT	CASRSGQAGTEAFF
.	TRBV7-9	TRBJ2-2	.	TGTGCCAGCAGCCTTAAGGACAGTCTCACCGGGGAGCTGTTTTTT	CASSLKDSLTGELFF
.	TRBV5-1	TRBJ2-5	.	TGCGCCAGCAGCTCCTCCTCTCAAGAGACCCAGTACTTC	CASSSSSQETQYF
TRBD1	TRBV6-6	TRBJ1-2	many	TGTGCCAGCAGAGGACGGACAGGGGGATCCTATGGCTACACCTTC	CASRGRTGGSYGYTF
.	TRBV11-2	TRBJ1-3	.	TGTGCCAGCAGCTTAGAGGCGGGAGGAAACACCATATATTTT	CASSLEAGGNTIYF
.	TRBV7-3	TRBJ2-3	.	TGTGCCAGCAGCTTTCGACAGGAGAGCACAGATACGCAGTATTTT	CASSFRQESTDTQYF
TRBD2	TRBV9	TRBJ2-5	.	TGTGCCAGCAGCGAACCCCCGGGGGGTAGGAAGAGATCGACCCAGTACTTC	CASSEPPGGRKRSTQYF
TRBD1	TRBV11-3	TRBJ2-5	.	TGTGCCAGCAGCTTAGATGGGACAGGGTTAGAGACCCAGTACTTC	CASSLDGTGLETQYF
TRBD2	TRBV9	TRBJ2-7	.	TGTGCCAGCAGCCCACATCCACCGGGACTAGCGGGGGGCGAGCAGTACTTC	CASSPHPPGLAGGEQYF
.	TRBV12-3/TRBV12-4	TRBJ2-3	medium-sized	TGTGCCAGCAGTCCCACAGATACGCAGTATTTT	CASSPTDTQYF
.	TRBV30	TRBJ1-1	medium-sized	TGTGCCTGGATTCCAAACCGGGGTGTAGGAACTGAAGCTTTCTTT	CAWIPNRGVGTEAFF
.	TRBV7-3	TRBJ2-1	.	TGTGCCAGCAGCTTAAACCTCGCGAGCTCCTACAATGAGCAGTTCTTC	CASSLNLASSYNEQFF
.	TRBV5-1	TRBJ2-3	.	TGCGCCAGCAGGGGGGTCTTCTTGAGGACAGATACGCAGTATTTT	CASRGVFLRTDTQYF
.	TRBV21-1	TRBJ2-2	.	TGTGCCAGCAGCAAAAATGGAGGAGGTTCGAACACCGGGGAGCTGTTTTTT	CASSKNGGGSNTGELFF
.	TRBV6-5	TRBJ2-1	medium-sized	TGTGCCGTCGCCGTCCGAGCTCCCTACAATGAGCAGTTCTTC	CAVAVRAPYNEQFF
.	TRBV5-5	TRBJ1-3	.	TGTGCCAGCAGCTTGAAGGGCGTCTCTGGAAACACCATATATTTT	CASSLKGVSGNTIYF